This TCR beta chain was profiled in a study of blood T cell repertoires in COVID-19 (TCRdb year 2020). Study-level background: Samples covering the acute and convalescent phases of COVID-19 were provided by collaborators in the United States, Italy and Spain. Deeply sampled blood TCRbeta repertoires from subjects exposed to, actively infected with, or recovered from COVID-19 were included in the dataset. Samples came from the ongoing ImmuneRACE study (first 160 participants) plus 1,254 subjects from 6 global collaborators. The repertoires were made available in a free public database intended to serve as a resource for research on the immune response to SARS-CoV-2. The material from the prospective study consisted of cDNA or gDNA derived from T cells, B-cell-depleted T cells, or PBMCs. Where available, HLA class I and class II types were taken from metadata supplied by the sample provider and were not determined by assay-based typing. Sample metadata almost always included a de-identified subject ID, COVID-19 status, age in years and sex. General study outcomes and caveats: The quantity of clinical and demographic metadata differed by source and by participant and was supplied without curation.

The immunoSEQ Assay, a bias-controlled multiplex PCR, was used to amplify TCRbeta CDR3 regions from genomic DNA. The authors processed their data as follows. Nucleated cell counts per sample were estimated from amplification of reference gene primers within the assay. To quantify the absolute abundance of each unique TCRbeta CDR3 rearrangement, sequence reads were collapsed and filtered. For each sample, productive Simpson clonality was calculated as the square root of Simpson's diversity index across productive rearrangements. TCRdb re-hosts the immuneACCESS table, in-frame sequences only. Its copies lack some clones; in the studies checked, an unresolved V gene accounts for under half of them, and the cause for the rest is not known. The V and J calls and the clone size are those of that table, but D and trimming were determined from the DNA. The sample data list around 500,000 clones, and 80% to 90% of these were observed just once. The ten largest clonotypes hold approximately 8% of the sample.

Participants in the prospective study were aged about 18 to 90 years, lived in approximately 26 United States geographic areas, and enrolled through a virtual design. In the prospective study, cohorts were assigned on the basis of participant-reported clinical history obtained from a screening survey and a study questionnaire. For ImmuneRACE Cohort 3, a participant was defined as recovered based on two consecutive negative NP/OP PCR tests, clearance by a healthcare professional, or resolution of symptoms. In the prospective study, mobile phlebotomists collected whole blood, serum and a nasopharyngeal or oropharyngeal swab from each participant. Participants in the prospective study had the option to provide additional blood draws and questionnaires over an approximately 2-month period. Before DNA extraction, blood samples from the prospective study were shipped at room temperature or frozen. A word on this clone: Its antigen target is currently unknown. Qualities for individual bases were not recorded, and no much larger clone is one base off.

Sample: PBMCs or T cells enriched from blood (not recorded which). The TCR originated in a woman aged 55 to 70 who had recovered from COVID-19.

The CDR3 in this case is CASSLSYAGNSPLHF. The sequenced DNA is TGTGCCAGCAGCTTGAGTTATGCAGGGAATTCACCCCTCCACTTT. This receptor chain uses TRBV5-6 and TRBJ1-6; 5 matching bases give a weak D call of TRBD1. CDR1 is given as SGHDT and CDR2 as YYEEEE, both from the germline V gene. The trim is 1 base for V and 7 bases for J, with a gap of 12 bases between the germline ends. The CDR3 runs 15 residues from the cysteine to the phenylalanine. The retained sequence is limited to the CDR3, 45 bases, with the frame set at the first base.